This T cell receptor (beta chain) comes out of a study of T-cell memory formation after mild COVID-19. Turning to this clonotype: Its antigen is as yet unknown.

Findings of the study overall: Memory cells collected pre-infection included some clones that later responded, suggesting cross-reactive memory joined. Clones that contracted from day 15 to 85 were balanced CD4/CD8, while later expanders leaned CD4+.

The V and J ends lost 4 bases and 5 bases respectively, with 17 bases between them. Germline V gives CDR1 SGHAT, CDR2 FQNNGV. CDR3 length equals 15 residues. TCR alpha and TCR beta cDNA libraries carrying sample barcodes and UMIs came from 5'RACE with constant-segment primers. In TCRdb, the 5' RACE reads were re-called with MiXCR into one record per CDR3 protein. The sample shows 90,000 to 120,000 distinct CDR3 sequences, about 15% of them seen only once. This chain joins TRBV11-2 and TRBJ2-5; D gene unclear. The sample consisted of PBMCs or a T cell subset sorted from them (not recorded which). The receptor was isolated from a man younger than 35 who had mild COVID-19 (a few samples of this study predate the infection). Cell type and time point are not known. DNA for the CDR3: TGTGCCAGCAGCTCTGAAAGTGGGTTTATGGAGACCCAGTACTTC. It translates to CASSSESGFMETQYF.